This T cell receptor (beta chain) comes out of a study of blood T cell repertoires in COVID-19. Profiling relied on immunoSEQ multiplex PCR, and the TCRdb table lists in-frame clones only, not all of them. The table records about 480,000 clones, 88% of them present only once. Cohorts were assigned according to the clinical history that participants reported. The germline V gene has CDR1 MGHDK and CDR2 SYGVNS. Trimming shortened V by 5 bases and J by 5 bases, and 4 bases separated the two germline ends. The CDR3 spans 11 residues. This TCR was recovered from a woman aged 40 to 55 who had recovered from COVID-19. The V and J genes are TRBV25-1 and TRBJ2-1; D gene uncertain. Sequencing was carried out using PBMCs or T cells enriched from blood (not recorded which). The CDR3 DNA reads TGTGCCAGCAGTCCTCACAATGAGCAGTTCTTC. Translation: CASSPHNEQFF.